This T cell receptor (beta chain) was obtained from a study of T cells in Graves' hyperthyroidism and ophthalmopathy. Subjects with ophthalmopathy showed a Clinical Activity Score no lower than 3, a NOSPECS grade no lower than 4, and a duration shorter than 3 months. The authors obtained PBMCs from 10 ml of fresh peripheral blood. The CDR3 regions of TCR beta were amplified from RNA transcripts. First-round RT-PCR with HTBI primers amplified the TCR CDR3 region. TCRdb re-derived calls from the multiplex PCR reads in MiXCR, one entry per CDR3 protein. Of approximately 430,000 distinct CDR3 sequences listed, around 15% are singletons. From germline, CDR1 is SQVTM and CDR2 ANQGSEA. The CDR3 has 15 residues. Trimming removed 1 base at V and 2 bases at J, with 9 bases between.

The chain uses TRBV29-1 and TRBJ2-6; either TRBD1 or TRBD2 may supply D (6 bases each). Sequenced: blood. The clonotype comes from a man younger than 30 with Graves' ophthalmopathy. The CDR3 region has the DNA TGCAGCGTTGAAGTCCGGGGGCCTGGGGCCAACGTCCTGACTTTC. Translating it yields CSVEVRGPGANVLTF.